Presented here are 23 T cell receptor beta chains from one specimen sequenced in a study of human T cells and chemical hapten exposure. The sample's time point: patch test 1, 2 weeks after DPC sensitization. This sample's treatment: therapeutic diphenylcyclopropenone sensitization with weekly scalp DPC. Each CDR3 protein is one row after TCRdb ran MiXCR on the RACE reads. The table includes fewer than 150,000 distinct CDR3 sequences, 12% to 15% detected once. Here the sequenced sample was whole blood, taken in connection with sensitization to the hapten diphenylcyclopropenone (DPC). The receptors here all came from a man aged 18-30 years with alopecia areata. Some clones in this sample may be carry-over from other donors' samples.

This chain uses TRBV12-5 with TRBJ2-3; 7 bases map to TRBD1. Germline V gene sequence: CDR1 LGHNT, CDR2 FRNRAP. V shed 7 bases and J 3 bases; nucleotides not matched to a gene: 7. This CDR3 spans 14 amino acids. The CDR3 protein is CASALQGFTDTQYF. Here the CDR3 DNA reads TGTGCTAGTGCCCTACAGGGGTTTACAGATACGCAGTATTTT.

This rearrangement joins TRBV6-2 or TRBV6-3 to TRBJ1-3; unclear D gene. V was trimmed by 6 bases and J by 0 bases, leaving 18 bases between them. The CDR3 length is 17 residues. Per germline, CDR1 MNHEY and CDR2 SVGEGT. The CDR3 DNA follows: TGTGCCAGCAGCTTTATCACGGACGCTAGCTCTGGAAACACCATATATTTT. Translating gives CASSFITDASSGNTIYF.

This chain connects TRBV4-1 to TRBJ2-3; D is ambiguous. V was shortened by 1 base and J by 9 bases, with 20 bases between the two germline ends. CDR3 length: 16 amino acids. The germline CDR1 and CDR2 sequences are MGHRA and YSYEKL. CDR3 residues: CASSQALPVLSSTQYF. Written as DNA, the CDR3 is TGCGCCAGCAGCCAAGCGCTTCCAGTCCTAAGTTCGACGCAGTATTTT.

This chain uses TRBV24-1 with TRBJ2-1; D is unresolved. This CDR3 comprises 12 residues. V lost 3 bases and J lost 12, with 11 bases in between. The germline V gene encodes CDR1 KGHDR and CDR2 SFDVKD. The CDR3 DNA is TGTGCCACCAGTGATCCCGGGCAGACGCAGTTCTTC. Residues: CATSDPGQTQFF.

This clonotype was counted only a few times. The V and J genes are TRBV11-2 and TRBJ1-2; D is perhaps TRBD1 (6 bases). V was trimmed by 3 bases and J by 5 bases, leaving 13 bases between them. Germline assignment: CDR1 SGHAT and CDR2 FQNNGV. The CDR3 has 14 residues. The CDR3 bases are TGTGCCAGCAGCTTTGGGGGGCGTCGGTATGGCTACACCTTC. This encodes CASSFGGRRYGYTF.

Points on this clonotype: One end of the junction varies from germline; a read error may be responsible. The gene calls are TRBV19 and TRBJ1-5; D uncertain. The V gene's germline CDR1 is LNHDA and CDR2 SQIVND (reference sequence). The CDR3 spans 15 residues. The CDR3: CASTKYRDSNQPQQF. The CDR3 nucleotides read TGTGCCAGTACCAAGTATCGGGATAGCAATCAGCCCCAGCAATTT.

The rearrangement links TRBV29-1 to TRBJ2-3, with D perhaps TRBD1 or TRBD2 (5 bases each). V lost 5 bases, J lost 6 bases, and 24 bases lay in between. CDR1 is SQVTM and CDR2 is ANQGSEA in the germline V gene. There are 16 residues in the CDR3. The CDR3: CSVCFVGTDWADTQYF. CDR3 DNA: TGCAGCGTTTGTTTTGTCGGGACCGACTGGGCGGATACGCAGTATTTT.

This clonotype was counted a few times. The J gene is TRBJ1-2, the V gene TRBV6-1; unclear D gene. The CDR3 contains 14 residues. CDR1 is MNHNS and CDR2 is SASEGT in the germline V gene. The V and J ends lost 2 bases and 1 base respectively, with 8 bases between them. CDR3 coding DNA: TGTGCCAGCAGTGAAAACCCTCTTAACTATGGCTACACCTTC. Amino acids: CASSENPLNYGYTF.

The chain joins TRBV6-6 to TRBJ2-2; TRBD2 is a possible D gene (7 bases). The V gene lost 1 base and the J gene lost 6 bases, with 9 bases spanning the gap. Looked up from germline, CDR1 is MNHNY and CDR2 is SVGAGI (reference sequence). This CDR3 region has 14 residues. CDR3: CASSYFGGPGELFF. The CDR3 nucleotides are TGTGCCAGCAGTTACTTCGGGGGGCCCGGGGAGCTGTTTTTT.

This chain uses TRBV6-2 or TRBV6-3 with TRBJ2-7, with D perhaps TRBD1 or TRBD2 (6 bases each). V lost 2 bases and J 3 bases, leaving 11 bases between the germline ends. Germline V CDR1 and CDR2: MNHEY, SVGEGT. The CDR3 consists of 14 residues. In nucleotides, the CDR3 is TGTGCCAGCAGTTACCGGGGGCTAGACTACGAGCAGTACTTC. It yields the protein CASSYRGLDYEQYF.

This clonotype showed up just a few times. The rearrangement links TRBV12-3 or TRBV12-4 to TRBJ1-4, with TRBD1 as a possible D gene (6 bases). Deletions cut 4 bases from V and 3 bases from J, with 15 bases between. CDR3 size: 16 residues. The CDR3 DNA sequence: TGTGCCAGCAGTTGGGACCCAGGGGCGGCTAATGAAAAACTGTTTTTT. This codes for CASSWDPGAANEKLFF.

The rearrangement joins TRBV7-9 to TRBJ1-1, with TRBD1 matching 8 bases. Germline CDR1 and CDR2: SEHNR and FQNEAQ (reference sequence). The CDR3 has 15 amino acids. The V gene end was trimmed by 5 bases and the J gene end by 1 base; junction bases not matched to a gene: 6. The CDR3 sequence is CASSPRQGPNTEAFF. CDR3 in DNA: TGTGCCAGCAGCCCCCGACAGGGGCCGAACACTGAAGCTTTCTTT.

This clonotype was counted only a few times. The rearrangement links TRBV4-1 to TRBJ1-2; D gene ambiguous. Looked up from germline, CDR1 is MGHRA and CDR2 is YSYEKL. Trimming stripped 4 bases from V and 5 bases from J, with 17 bases between. The CDR3 sequence is 15 residues long. CDR3 sequence reads: CASSRYRAPDYGYTF. DNA of the CDR3: TGCGCCAGCAGCCGGTACCGGGCCCCCGATTATGGCTACACCTTC.

This clonotype was counted at least ten times. The chain combines TRBV12-3 or TRBV12-4 with TRBJ1-6; D is possibly TRBD1 (5 bases). V was pared by 1 base and J by 2 bases, with 15 bases between. The CDR3 covers 18 residues. The CDR3 spells CASSLDHWRGAYNSPLHF. The CDR3 coding sequence is TGTGCCAGCAGTTTAGATCACTGGAGGGGAGCCTATAATTCACCCCTCCACTTT.

This clonotype came up a few times. The chain joins TRBV4-3 to TRBJ2-7, with D perhaps TRBD1 (5 bases). V lost 3 bases to trimming and J lost 3 bases, with 15 bases between them. This CDR3 is built from 15 residues. The germline V gene encodes CDR1 LGHNA and CDR2 YSLEER. The CDR3 coding sequence is TGCGCCAGCAGCCAGCAGGGTGAAAGGTTCTACGAGCAGTACTTC. Its translation is CASSQQGERFYEQYF.

In this sample, this clonotype turned up a few times. The V call is TRBV6-2 or TRBV6-3, the J call TRBJ1-5, with D perhaps TRBD1 (6 bases). This CDR3 contains 14 residues. Germline V gives CDR1 MNHEY, CDR2 SVGEGT. Trimming cost V 2 bases and J 6 bases, with 11 bases left between them. For the CDR3, the DNA is TGTGCCAGCAGTTACGGTGGGGGCAGTCAGCCCCAGCATTTT. Translated: CASSYGGGSQPQHF.

This clonotype turned up a few times. As DNA, the CDR3 is TGCAGTGCTAGAGATACAGGGCGTCGGGGAGAGACCCAGTACTTC. Translated, it gives CSARDTGRRGETQYF. The rearrangement links TRBV20-1 to TRBJ2-5; D might be TRBD1 (6 bases). Germline loops: CDR1 DFQATT, CDR2 SNEGSKA (reference sequence). CDR3 length: 15 amino acids. V gave up 0 bases and J gave up 4 bases, with 15 bases separating them.

The gene calls are TRBV6-1 and TRBJ1-2; no reliable D call. Per the germline V gene, CDR1 is MNHNS and CDR2 is SASEGT. Trimming shortened V by 3 bases and J by 8 bases, and 10 bases separated the two germline ends. The CDR3 consists of 12 residues. The CDR3 sequence is CASSEREGGYTF. The CDR3 nucleotides read TGTGCCAGCAGTGAGAGGGAGGGCGGCTACACCTTC.

This sequence joins TRBV4-3 and TRBJ2-4; D unresolved. The CDR3 is 14 residues long. Germline CDR1 reads LGHNA; CDR2 reads YSLEER. The V and J ends lost 3 bases and 1 base respectively, with 7 bases between them. The CDR3 region is CASSQTSAKNIQYF. CDR3 nucleotide sequence: TGCGCCAGCAGCCAGACATCTGCCAAAAACATTCAGTACTTC.

The rearrangement joins TRBV6-5 to TRBJ1-1; no definite D call. The CDR3 consists of 15 residues. The germline V gene encodes CDR1 MNHEY and CDR2 SVGAGI. V lost 0 bases to trimming and J lost 10 bases, with 18 bases between them. The CDR3 nucleotides are TGTGCCAGCAGTTACTCCGAGCGTGGGTCGGTTCGAGCTTTCTTT. Its translation: CASSYSERGSVRAFF.

This clonotype was observed a few times. The chain couples TRBV6-5 to TRBJ2-5; D remains unclear. V was cut by 8 bases and J by 1 base, with 8 bases left in between. Germline CDR1 and CDR2: MNHEY and SVGAGI. The CDR3 runs 12 residues. In DNA, the CDR3 is TGTGCCAGCGGCACTGCCCAAGAGACCCAGTACTTC. It translates to CASGTAQETQYF.

This clonotype was detected only a few times. This chain connects TRBV19 to TRBJ2-6; no definite D call. This CDR3 is built from 15 residues. V was cut by 5 bases and J by 0 bases, with 8 bases left in between. Per the germline V gene, CDR1 is LNHDA and CDR2 is SQIVND (reference sequence). As DNA, the CDR3 is TGTGCCAGTAGTCCAGCGAACTCTGGGGCCAACGTCCTGACTTTC. Translation: CASSPANSGANVLTF.

The rearrangement links TRBV5-4 to TRBJ2-4; D possibly corresponds to TRBD1 (6 bases). Trimming removed 0 bases from V and 15 bases from J, with 16 bases in between. Germline CDR1 is SGHNT and CDR2 is YYREEE (reference sequence). The CDR3 consists of 13 residues. CDR3: CASSLDREAVRYF. In nucleotides, the CDR3 is TGTGCCAGCAGCTTGGACAGGGAAGCGGTTCGGTACTTC.